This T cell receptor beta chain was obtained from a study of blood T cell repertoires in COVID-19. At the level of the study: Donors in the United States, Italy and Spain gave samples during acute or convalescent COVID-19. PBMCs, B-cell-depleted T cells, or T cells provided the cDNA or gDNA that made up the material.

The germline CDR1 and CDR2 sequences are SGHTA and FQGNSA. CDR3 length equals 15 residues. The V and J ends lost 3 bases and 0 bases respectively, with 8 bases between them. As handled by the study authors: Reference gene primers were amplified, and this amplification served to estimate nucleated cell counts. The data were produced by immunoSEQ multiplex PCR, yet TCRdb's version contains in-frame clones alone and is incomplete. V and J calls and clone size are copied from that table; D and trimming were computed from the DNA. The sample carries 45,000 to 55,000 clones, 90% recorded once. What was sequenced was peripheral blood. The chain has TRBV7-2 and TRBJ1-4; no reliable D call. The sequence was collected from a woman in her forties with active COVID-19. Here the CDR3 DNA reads TGTGCCAGCAGCTTGGGCCCTCCAACTAATGAAAAACTGTTTTTT. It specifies CASSLGPPTNEKLFF.